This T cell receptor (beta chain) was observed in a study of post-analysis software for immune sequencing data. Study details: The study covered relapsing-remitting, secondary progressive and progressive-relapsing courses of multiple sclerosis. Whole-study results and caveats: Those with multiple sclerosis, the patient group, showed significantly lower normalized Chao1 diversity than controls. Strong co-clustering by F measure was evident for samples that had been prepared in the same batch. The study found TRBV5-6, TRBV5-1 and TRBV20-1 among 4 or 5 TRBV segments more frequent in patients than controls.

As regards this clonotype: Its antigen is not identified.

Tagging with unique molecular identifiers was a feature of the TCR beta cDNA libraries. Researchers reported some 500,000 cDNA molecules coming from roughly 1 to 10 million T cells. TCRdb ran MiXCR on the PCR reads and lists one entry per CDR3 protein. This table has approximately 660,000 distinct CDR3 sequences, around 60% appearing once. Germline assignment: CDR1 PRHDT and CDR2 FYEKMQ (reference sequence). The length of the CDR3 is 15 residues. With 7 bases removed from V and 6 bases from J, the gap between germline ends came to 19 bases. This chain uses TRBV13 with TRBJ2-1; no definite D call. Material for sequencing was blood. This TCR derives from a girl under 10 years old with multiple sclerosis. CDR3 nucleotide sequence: TGTGCCAGCACCACAAGGCGAGAGGTTTCCAATGAGCAGTTCTTC. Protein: CASTTRREVSNEQFF.